This TCR beta chain appears in the sequencing data of a study of T cell responses to AZD1222 COVID-19 vaccine. Study-level background: Second-dose intervals near 4 or 12 weeks were combined. Findings and caveats of the study: The reported proportion of spike-specific TCRs targeting unmutated variant regions was nearly half. Donor demographics were predominantly white British with a female majority; clonal diversity may be underestimated.

As concerns this clone: Antigen specificity is unknown. Additional DNA sequences in this sample encode the identical CDR3.

TCRdb keeps only in-frame clones here, not all; method: immunoSEQ multiplex PCR. Among some 94,000 clones listed, 70% to 90% were seen once. The germline V gene has CDR1 LGHNA and CDR2 YSLEER. CDR3 size: 20 residues. The J segment lost 1 base and the V segment lost 4 bases, leaving 15 bases of the junction unmatched. The chain recombines TRBV4-3 with TRBJ2-3; 12 nucleotides agree with TRBD2. The receptor's source is an adult in good health. This material consisted of peripheral blood, taken on day 0 of AZD1222 vaccination. The CDR3 loop reads CASSPRSSGGAGQGTDTQYF. The CDR3 region has the DNA TGCGCCAGCAGCCCCCGGTCTAGCGGGGGGGCGGGACAGGGCACAGATACGCAGTATTTT.